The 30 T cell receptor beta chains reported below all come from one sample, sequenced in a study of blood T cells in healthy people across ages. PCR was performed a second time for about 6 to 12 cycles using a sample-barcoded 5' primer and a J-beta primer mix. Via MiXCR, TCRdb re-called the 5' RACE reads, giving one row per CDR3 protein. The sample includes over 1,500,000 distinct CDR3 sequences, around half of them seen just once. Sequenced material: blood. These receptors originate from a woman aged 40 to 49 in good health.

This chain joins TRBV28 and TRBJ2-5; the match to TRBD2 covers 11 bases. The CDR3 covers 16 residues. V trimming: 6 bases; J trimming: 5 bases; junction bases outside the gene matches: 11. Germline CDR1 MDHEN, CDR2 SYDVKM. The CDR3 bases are TGTGCCAGCAGGCCGACTAGCGGGGTTCCCAAGGAGACCCAGTACTTC. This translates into CASRPTSGVPKETQYF.

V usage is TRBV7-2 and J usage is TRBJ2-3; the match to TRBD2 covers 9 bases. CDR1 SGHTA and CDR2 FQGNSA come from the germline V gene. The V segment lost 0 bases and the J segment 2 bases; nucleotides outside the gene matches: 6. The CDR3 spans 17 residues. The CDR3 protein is CASSLAPLAGPTDTQYF. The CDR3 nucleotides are TGTGCCAGCAGCTTAGCGCCTCTAGCGGGGCCCACAGATACGCAGTATTTT.

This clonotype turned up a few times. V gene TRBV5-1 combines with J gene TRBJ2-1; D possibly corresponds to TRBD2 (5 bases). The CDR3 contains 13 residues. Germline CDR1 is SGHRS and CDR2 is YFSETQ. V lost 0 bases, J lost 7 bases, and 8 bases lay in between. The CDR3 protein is CASSLGERNEQFF. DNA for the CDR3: TGCGCCAGCAGCTTGGGGGAGCGGAATGAGCAGTTCTTC.

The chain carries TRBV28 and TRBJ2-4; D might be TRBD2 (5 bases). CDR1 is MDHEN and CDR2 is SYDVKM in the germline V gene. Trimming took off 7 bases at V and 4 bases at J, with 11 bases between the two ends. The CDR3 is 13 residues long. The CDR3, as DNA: TGTGCCAGCACCCCGGGAACAAAAAACATTCAGTACTTC. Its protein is CASTPGTKNIQYF.

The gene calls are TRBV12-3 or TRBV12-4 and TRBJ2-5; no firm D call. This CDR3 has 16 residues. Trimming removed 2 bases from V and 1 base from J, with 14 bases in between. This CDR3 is CASSLFGGSAQETQYF. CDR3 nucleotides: TGTGCCAGCAGTTTATTCGGTGGGTCGGCCCAAGAGACCCAGTACTTC.

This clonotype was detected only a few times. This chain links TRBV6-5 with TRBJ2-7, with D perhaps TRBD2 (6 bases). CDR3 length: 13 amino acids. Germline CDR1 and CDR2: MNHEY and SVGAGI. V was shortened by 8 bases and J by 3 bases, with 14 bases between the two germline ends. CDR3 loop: CASQRKDYYEQYF. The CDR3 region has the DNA TGTGCCAGCCAGAGGAAGGACTACTACGAGCAGTACTTC.

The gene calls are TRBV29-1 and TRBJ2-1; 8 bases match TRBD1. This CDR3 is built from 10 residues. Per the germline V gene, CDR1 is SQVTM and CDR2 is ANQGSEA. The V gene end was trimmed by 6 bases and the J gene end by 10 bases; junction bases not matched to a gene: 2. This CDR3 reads CSVYRGEQFF. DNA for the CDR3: TGCAGCGTGTACAGGGGGGAGCAGTTCTTC.

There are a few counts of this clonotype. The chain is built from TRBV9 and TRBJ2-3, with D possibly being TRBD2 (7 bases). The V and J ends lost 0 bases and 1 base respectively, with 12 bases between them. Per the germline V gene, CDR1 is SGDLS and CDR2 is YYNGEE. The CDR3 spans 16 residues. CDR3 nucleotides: TGTGCCAGCAGCGTAGAGGGAGGGGGGGGCACAGATACGCAGTATTTT. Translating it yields CASSVEGGGGTDTQYF. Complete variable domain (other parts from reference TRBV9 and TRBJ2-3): DSGVTQTPKHLITATGQRVTLRCSPRSGDLSVYWYQQSLDQGLQFLIQYYNGEERAKGNILERFSAQQFPDLHSELNLSSLELGDSALYFCASSVEGGGGTDTQYFGPGTRLTVL.

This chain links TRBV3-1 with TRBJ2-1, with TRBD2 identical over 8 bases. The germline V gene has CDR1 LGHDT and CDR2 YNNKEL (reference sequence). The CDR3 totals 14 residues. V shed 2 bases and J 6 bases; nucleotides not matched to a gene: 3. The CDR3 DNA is TGTGCCAGCAGCCAAACCGGGGGGGCCAATGAGCAGTTCTTC. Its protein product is CASSQTGGANEQFF.

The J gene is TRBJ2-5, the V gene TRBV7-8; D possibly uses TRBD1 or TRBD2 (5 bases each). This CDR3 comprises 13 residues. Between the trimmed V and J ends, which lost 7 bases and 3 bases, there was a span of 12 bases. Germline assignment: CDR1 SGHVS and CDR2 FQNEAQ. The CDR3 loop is CASTRDHKETQYF. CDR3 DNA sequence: TGTGCCAGCACCCGGGACCACAAAGAGACCCAGTACTTC.

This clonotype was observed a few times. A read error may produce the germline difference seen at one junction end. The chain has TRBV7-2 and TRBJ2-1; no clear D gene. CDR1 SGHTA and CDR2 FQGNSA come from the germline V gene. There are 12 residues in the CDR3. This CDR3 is CASSRSSNEQFF. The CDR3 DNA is TGTGCCAGCAGCCGGTCCTCCAATGAGCAGTTCTTC.

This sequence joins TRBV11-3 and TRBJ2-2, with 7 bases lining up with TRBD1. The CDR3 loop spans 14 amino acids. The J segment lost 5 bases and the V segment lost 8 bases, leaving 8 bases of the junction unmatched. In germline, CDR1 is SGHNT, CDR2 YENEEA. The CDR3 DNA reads TGTGCCAGCGGGGACAGTCTAGGGACCGGGGAGCTGTTTTTT. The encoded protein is CASGDSLGTGELFF.

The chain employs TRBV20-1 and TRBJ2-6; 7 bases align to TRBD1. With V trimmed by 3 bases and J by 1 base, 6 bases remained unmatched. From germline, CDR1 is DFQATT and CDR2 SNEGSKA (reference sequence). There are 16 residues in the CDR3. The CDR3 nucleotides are TGCAGTGCTAGCCCAGGGGGAGTTTCTGGGGCCAACGTCCTGACTTTC. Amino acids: CSASPGGVSGANVLTF.

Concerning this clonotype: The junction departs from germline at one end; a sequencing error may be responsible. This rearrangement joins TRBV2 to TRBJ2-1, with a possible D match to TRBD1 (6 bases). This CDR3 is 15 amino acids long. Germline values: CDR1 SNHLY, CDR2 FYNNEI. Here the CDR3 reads CAGSEWQGSHNEQFF. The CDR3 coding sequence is TGTGCCGGCAGTGAGTGGCAGGGGAGCCACAATGAGCAGTTCTTC.

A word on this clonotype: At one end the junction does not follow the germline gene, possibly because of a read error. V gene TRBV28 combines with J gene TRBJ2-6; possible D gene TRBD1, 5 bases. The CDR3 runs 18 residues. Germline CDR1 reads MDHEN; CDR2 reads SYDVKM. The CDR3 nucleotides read TGTGCCAGCAGTCCAACCAGAATAACAGGCCCTGGGGCCGACGTCCTGACTTTC. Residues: CASSPTRITGPGADVLTF.

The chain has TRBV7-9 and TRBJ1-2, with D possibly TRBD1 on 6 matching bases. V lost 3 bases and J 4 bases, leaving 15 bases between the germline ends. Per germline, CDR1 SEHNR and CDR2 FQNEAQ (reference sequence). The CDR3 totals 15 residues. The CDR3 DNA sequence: TGTGCCAGCAGCTTCGGAGGGCAGGGGCTCTATGGCTACACCTTC. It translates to CASSFGGQGLYGYTF. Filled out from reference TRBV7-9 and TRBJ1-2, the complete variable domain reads DTGVSQNPRHKITKRGQNVTFRCDPISEHNRLYWYRQTLGQGPEFLTYFQNEAQLEKSRLLSDRFSAERPKGSFSTLEIQRTEQGDSAMYLCASSFGGQGLYGYTFGSGTRLTVV.

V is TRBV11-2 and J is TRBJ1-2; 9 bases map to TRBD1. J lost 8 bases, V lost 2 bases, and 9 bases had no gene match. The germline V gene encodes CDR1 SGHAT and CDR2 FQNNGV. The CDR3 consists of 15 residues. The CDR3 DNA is TGTGCCAGCAGCTTACTTACCGGGACAGGGTGGGGCTACACCTTC. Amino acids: CASSLLTGTGWGYTF.

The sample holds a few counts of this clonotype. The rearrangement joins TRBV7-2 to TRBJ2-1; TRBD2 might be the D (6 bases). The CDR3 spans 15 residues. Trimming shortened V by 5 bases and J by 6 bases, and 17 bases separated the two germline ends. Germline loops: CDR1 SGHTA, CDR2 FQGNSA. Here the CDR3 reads CASSIGMIGGNEQFF. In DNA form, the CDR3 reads TGTGCCAGCAGCATAGGGATGATCGGGGGCAATGAGCAGTTCTTC.

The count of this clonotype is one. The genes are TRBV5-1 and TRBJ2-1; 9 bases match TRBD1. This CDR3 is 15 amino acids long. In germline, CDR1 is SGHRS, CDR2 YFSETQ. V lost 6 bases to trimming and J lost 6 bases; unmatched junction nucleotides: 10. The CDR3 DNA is TGCGCCAGCACATTATTCGGACAGGGGTTCAATGAGCAGTTCTTC. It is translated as CASTLFGQGFNEQFF.

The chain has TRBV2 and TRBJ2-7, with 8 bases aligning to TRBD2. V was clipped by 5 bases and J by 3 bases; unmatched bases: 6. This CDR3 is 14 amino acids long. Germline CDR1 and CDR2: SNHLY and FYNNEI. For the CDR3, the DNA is TGTGCCAGCAGTCTGACTAGCGAATACTACGAGCAGTACTTC. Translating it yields CASSLTSEYYEQYF.

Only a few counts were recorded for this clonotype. The CDR3 here is CSVQTGGGYTF. The CDR3 DNA sequence: TGCAGCGTACAGACAGGGGGCGGCTACACCTTC. The genes are TRBV29-1 and TRBJ1-2, with TRBD1 identical over 10 bases. CDR3 length equals 11 residues. The ends lost 6 bases at V and 8 bases at J; junction bases unmatched: 3. Germline lookup yields CDR1 SQVTM and CDR2 ANQGSEA.

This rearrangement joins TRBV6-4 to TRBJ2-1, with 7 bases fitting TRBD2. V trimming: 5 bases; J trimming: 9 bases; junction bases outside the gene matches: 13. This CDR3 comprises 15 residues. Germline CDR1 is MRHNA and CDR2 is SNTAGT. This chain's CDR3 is CASSPRQGPGGEQFF. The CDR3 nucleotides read TGTGCCAGCAGTCCACGTCAGGGACCGGGGGGTGAGCAGTTCTTC.

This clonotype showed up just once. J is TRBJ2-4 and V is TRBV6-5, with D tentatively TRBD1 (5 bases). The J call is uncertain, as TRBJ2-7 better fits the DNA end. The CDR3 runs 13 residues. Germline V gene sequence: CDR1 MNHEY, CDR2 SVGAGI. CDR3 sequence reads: CASSSPQANEQYF. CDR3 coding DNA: TGTGCCAGCAGTTCCCCACAGGCGAACGAGCAGTACTTC.

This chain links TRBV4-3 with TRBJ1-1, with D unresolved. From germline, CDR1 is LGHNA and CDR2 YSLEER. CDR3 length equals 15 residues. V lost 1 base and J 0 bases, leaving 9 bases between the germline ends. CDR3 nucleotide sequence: TGCGCCAGCAGCCAAGTTGCTATCGTGAACACTGAAGCTTTCTTT. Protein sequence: CASSQVAIVNTEAFF.

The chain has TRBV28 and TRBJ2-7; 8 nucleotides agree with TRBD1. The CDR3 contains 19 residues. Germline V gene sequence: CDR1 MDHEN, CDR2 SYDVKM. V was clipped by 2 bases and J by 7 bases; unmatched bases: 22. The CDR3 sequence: CASSLPTTKQGDSYNEQYF. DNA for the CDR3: TGTGCCAGCAGTTTACCAACAACTAAACAGGGGGACTCCTACAATGAGCAGTACTTC.

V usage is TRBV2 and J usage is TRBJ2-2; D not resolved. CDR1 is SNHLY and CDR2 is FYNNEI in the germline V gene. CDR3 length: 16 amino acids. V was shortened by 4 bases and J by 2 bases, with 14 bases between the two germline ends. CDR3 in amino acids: CASSGGRIRNTGELFF. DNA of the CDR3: TGTGCCAGCAGTGGAGGCAGGATTCGAAACACCGGGGAGCTGTTTTTT.

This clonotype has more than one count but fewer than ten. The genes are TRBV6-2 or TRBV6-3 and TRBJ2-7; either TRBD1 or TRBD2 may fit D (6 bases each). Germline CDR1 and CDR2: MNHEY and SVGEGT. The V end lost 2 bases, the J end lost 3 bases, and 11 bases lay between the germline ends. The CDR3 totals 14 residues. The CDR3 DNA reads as TGTGCCAGCAGTTACGGGGGGCGCTTCTACGAGCAGTACTTC. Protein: CASSYGGRFYEQYF.

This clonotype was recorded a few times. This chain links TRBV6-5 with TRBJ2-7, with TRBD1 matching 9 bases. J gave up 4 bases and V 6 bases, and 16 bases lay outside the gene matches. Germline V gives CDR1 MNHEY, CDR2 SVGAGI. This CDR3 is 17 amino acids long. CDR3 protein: CASRDGATPGTGYEQYF. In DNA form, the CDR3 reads TGTGCCAGCAGGGACGGAGCAACTCCGGGGACAGGGTACGAGCAGTACTTC.

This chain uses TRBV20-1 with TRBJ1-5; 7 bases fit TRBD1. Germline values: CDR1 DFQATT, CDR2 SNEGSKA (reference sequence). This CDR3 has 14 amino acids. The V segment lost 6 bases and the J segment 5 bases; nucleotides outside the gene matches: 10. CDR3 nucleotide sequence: TGCAGTGCGGTAGGGGGCAGAGGGGATCAGCCCCAGCATTTT. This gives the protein CSAVGGRGDQPQHF.

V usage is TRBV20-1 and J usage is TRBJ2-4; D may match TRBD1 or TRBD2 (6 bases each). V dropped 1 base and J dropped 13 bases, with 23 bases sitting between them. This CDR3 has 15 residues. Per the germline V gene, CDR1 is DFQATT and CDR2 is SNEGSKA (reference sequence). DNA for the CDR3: TGCAGTGCTAGAGGGGGGGCTGGGATTTCGGGGGAGCAGTACTTC. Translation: CSARGGAGISGEQYF.